One sample yielded the 26 T cell receptor beta chains listed below, sequenced in a study of PD-1 blockade in classical Hodgkin lymphoma. Relapses following autologous stem cell transplantation were seen in all patients, with brentuximab vedotin exposure varying. Data came from immunoSEQ multiplex PCR; TCRdb stores just in-frame clones and leaves some out. The sample records 5,500 to 8,000 clones, roughly four fifths being singletons. The specimen comprised peripheral blood mononuclear cells (PBMCs), sampled at baseline. The source is a human donor with classical Hodgkin lymphoma.

The chain carries TRBV28 and TRBJ1-2, with 7 bases that match TRBD1. The trim removed 7 bases at V and 4 bases at J, leaving 6 bases unmatched. This CDR3 is 13 amino acids long. From germline, CDR1 is MDHEN and CDR2 SYDVKM. The CDR3 protein is CASIADRAYGYTF. CDR3 in DNA: TGTGCCAGCATCGCCGACAGGGCCTATGGCTACACCTTC.

This rearrangement joins TRBV9 to TRBJ2-7; 10 positions agree with TRBD1. The CDR3 is made up of 14 amino acids. Germline trimming cut 0 bases from V and 5 bases from J; bases unmatched to any gene: 2. Per germline, CDR1 SGDLS and CDR2 YYNGEE. The CDR3, as DNA: TGTGCCAGCAGCGTAGGACAGGGGGCTAACGAGCAGTACTTC. Its protein product is CASSVGQGANEQYF.

The genes are TRBV5-1 and TRBJ1-1; a possible D gene is TRBD1 (5 bases). V lost 4 bases to trimming and J lost 0 bases, with 10 bases between them. CDR1 and CDR2 from the germline V gene are SGHRS and YFSETQ. This CDR3 contains 14 residues. The CDR3 nucleotides read TGCGCCAGCAGCCCTCCGGGGCTGAACACTGAAGCTTTCTTT. This codes for CASSPPGLNTEAFF.

There are a few counts of this clone. The chain joins TRBV19 to TRBJ1-1; TRBD1 agrees at 10 bases. The V gene's germline CDR1 is LNHDA and CDR2 SQIVND (reference sequence). V lost 1 base to trimming and J lost 7 bases; unmatched junction nucleotides: 12. The CDR3 spans 17 residues. CDR3 region: CASSIGGTGDRIGEAFF. The DNA for the CDR3 is TGTGCCAGTAGTATAGGGGGGACAGGGGACCGGATCGGTGAAGCTTTCTTT.

The J gene is TRBJ2-1, the V gene TRBV7-2, with D possibly matching TRBD1 (5 bases). Germline loops: CDR1 SGHTA, CDR2 FQGNSA. The CDR3 has 15 amino acids. V was cut by 0 bases and J by 4 bases, with 10 bases left in between. CDR3 DNA sequence: TGTGCCAGCAGCTTAGCGATCCGACAGTACAATGAGCAGTTCTTC. This sequence encodes CASSLAIRQYNEQFF.

V usage is TRBV2 and J usage is TRBJ2-1, with 9 bases that match TRBD2. Germline V gives CDR1 SNHLY, CDR2 FYNNEI. The J segment lost 0 bases and the V segment lost 3 bases, leaving 12 bases of the junction unmatched. The CDR3 has 19 amino acids. This CDR3 is CASSDPREGYSNSYNEQFF. CDR3 sequence (DNA): TGTGCCAGCAGTGACCCGCGGGAGGGCTATTCCAACTCCTACAATGAGCAGTTCTTC.

This sequence joins TRBV12-5 and TRBJ1-2; D not certain. From germline, CDR1 is LGHNT and CDR2 FRNRAP. V was pared by 1 base and J by 7 bases, with 13 bases between. There are 14 residues in the CDR3. CDR3 in amino acids: CASGLGAASGGYTF. In nucleotides, the CDR3 is TGTGCTAGTGGTTTGGGGGCAGCGTCGGGTGGCTACACCTTC.

The chain couples TRBV6-6 to TRBJ1-4; no reliable D call. This CDR3 contains 11 residues. V gave up 4 bases and J gave up 7 bases, with 4 bases separating them. The germline V gene has CDR1 MNHNY and CDR2 SVGAGI (reference sequence). CDR3 residues: CASSLGEKLFF. CDR3 DNA: TGTGCCAGCAGTTTAGGTGAAAAACTGTTTTTT.

The V and J genes are TRBV6-6 and TRBJ2-1; TRBD2 aligns across 13 bases. The CDR3 has 16 residues. Germline loops: CDR1 MNHNY, CDR2 SVGAGI (reference sequence). Germline trimming cut 6 bases from V and 1 base from J; bases unmatched to any gene: 3. CDR3 residues: CASRRTSGSSYNEQFF. In DNA form, the CDR3 reads TGTGCCAGCAGGCGGACTAGCGGGAGTTCCTACAATGAGCAGTTCTTC.

The V gene is TRBV6-5, the J gene TRBJ2-5; D is possibly TRBD2 (6 bases). The J call may not be correct, given that the DNA end is closer to TRBJ2-7. The CDR3 has 13 residues. Looked up from germline, CDR1 is MNHEY and CDR2 is SVGAGI. The CDR3 coding sequence is TGTGCCAGCACGGCGGGACGTTCCTACGAGCAGTACTTC. It translates to CASTAGRSYEQYF.

CDR3 bases: TGTGCCAGCATAGTCCGGGACAGATATTATAGGCGGAGGTACGAGCAGTACTTC. Its protein product is CASIVRDRYYRRRYEQYF. The genes are TRBV5-8 and TRBJ2-7; 7 bases agree with TRBD1. The CDR3 is made up of 18 amino acids. With 6 bases clipped from V and 4 bases from J, the junction kept 22 bases outside the gene matches. In germline, CDR1 is SGHTS, CDR2 YDEGEE.

The chain carries TRBV2 and TRBJ1-6, with D perhaps matching TRBD1 (5 bases). Looked up from germline, CDR1 is SNHLY and CDR2 is FYNNEI. The CDR3 has 14 residues. The V and J ends lost 6 bases and 7 bases respectively, with 13 bases between them. The chain's CDR3 is CASSHRSANSPLHF. The CDR3 DNA is TGTGCCAGCAGCCACAGGAGCGCAAATTCACCCCTCCACTTT.

V and J are TRBV7-9 and TRBJ1-2, with 10 bases lining up with TRBD1. Germline CDR1 and CDR2: SEHNR and FQNEAQ (reference sequence). The trim removed 5 bases at V and 7 bases at J, leaving 4 bases unmatched. The CDR3 covers 13 residues. The chain's CDR3 is CASSRDRGIGYTF. In nucleotides, the CDR3 is TGTGCCAGCAGCCGGGACAGGGGCATTGGCTACACCTTC.

This chain uses TRBV5-1 with TRBJ2-3, with 8 bases aligning to TRBD1. CDR1 SGHRS and CDR2 YFSETQ come from the germline V gene. After removal of 4 bases from V and 0 bases from J, the junction contained 4 bases not matched to a gene. The CDR3 loop spans 15 amino acids. As DNA, the CDR3 is TGCGCCAGCAGCCCAAGGACAGGGAGCACAGATACGCAGTATTTT. Its protein is CASSPRTGSTDTQYF.

This chain uses TRBV30 with TRBJ1-3; possibly TRBD1 for D (5 bases). The CDR3 has 15 amino acids. V was pared by 4 bases and J by 0 bases, with 13 bases between. Germline CDR1 and CDR2: GTSNPN and SVGIG (reference sequence). Here the CDR3 DNA reads TGTGCCTGGAATCTGGGACCTGTCTCTGGAAACACCATATATTTT. This encodes CAWNLGPVSGNTIYF.

This chain links TRBV7-4 with TRBJ2-7, with a possible D match to TRBD1 (6 bases). V shed 5 bases and J shed 3 bases, with 23 bases lying between them. Germline V gene sequence: CDR1 SGHVT, CDR2 SQSDAQ. The CDR3 length is 17 residues. CDR3 protein: CASSQNVNSGHGYEQYF. The CDR3 DNA reads as TGTGCCAGCAGCCAAAACGTCAATTCGGGACACGGCTACGAGCAGTACTTC.

By frequency in the sample, this clone is large. The V gene is TRBV7-9, the J gene TRBJ1-1, with unresolved D. The V gene's germline CDR1 is SEHNR and CDR2 FQNEAQ (reference sequence). V was clipped by 1 base and J by 1 base, with 7 bases between them. The CDR3 has 14 residues. The DNA of the CDR3 is TGTGCCAGCAGCTTAGACAGCGGGAACACTGAAGCTTTCTTT. This encodes CASSLDSGNTEAFF.

The V and J genes are TRBV6-6 and TRBJ2-5, with a possible D match to TRBD2 (5 bases). The germline gives CDR1 MNHNY, CDR2 SVGAGI (reference sequence). Trimming cost V 2 bases and J 4 bases, with 14 bases left between them. The CDR3 loop spans 15 amino acids. The DNA of the CDR3 is TGTGCCAGCAGTTACGAGGGTACGAAGGGAGAGACCCAGTACTTC. Amino acid sequence: CASSYEGTKGETQYF.

This chain connects TRBV18 to TRBJ2-5, with D unresolved. CDR1 KGHSH and CDR2 LQKENI come from the germline V gene. The germline V and J ends were trimmed by 2 bases and 2 bases, with 9 bases remaining between them. This CDR3 is 14 amino acids long. The CDR3 region has the DNA TGTGCCAGCTCACCAAAGGCAGGTCAAGAGACCCAGTACTTC. Amino acids: CASSPKAGQETQYF.

CDR3 sequence reads: CASSVDQGNYGYTF. DNA for the CDR3: TGTGCCAGCAGCGTAGACCAGGGGAACTATGGCTACACCTTC. This sequence joins TRBV9 and TRBJ1-2; D is possibly TRBD1 (6 bases). Trimming removed 0 bases from V and 2 bases from J, with 8 bases in between. The length of the CDR3 is 14 residues. Germline V gene data show CDR1 as SGDLS and CDR2 as YYNGEE.

Turning to this clone: A junction boundary mismatches the germline segment, possibly from a read error. Different DNA sequences within this sample yield the same CDR3. This chain joins TRBV7-2 and TRBJ2-7; 7 bases line up with TRBD2. Germline CDR1 SGHTA, CDR2 FQGNSA. The CDR3 has 14 amino acids. DNA for the CDR3: TGCGCCAGCAGCCAAGCGGGAAGCTCCTACGAGCAGTACTTC. Its translation is CASSQAGSSYEQYF.

The J gene is TRBJ1-4, the V gene TRBV19; a weak D match, TRBD1 (5 bases). The length of the CDR3 is 14 residues. The germline V and J ends were trimmed by 5 bases and 4 bases, with 11 bases remaining between them. CDR1 LNHDA and CDR2 SQIVND come from the germline V gene (reference sequence). The CDR3 nucleotides are TGTGCCAGTAGTTCGGGACGGAATAATGAAAAACTGTTTTTT. This codes for CASSSGRNNEKLFF.

V gene TRBV29-1 combines with J gene TRBJ2-7; TRBD1 agrees at 7 bases. Per germline, CDR1 SQVTM and CDR2 ANQGSEA. V was pared by 4 bases and J by 7 bases, with 10 bases of the junction left unmatched. The CDR3 sequence is 13 residues long. The CDR3 coding sequence is TGCAGCGTTGGGGTGAAGGGGGCTCAAGAGCAGTACTTC. Its translation is CSVGVKGAQEQYF.

The J gene is TRBJ2-7, the V gene TRBV2, with D tentatively TRBD1 (6 bases). V dropped 2 bases and J dropped 6 bases, with 14 bases sitting between them. This CDR3 contains 14 residues. CDR1 is SNHLY, CDR2 FYNNEI, per germline. CDR3 in amino acids: CASSEQGPSPEQYF. In nucleotides, the CDR3 is TGTGCCAGCAGTGAACAGGGGCCCTCACCCGAGCAGTACTTC.

The CDR3 sequence: CASSRSNRGEQYF. The CDR3 nucleotides read TGCGCCAGCAGCAGATCAAACAGGGGCGAGCAGTACTTC. The chain carries TRBV5-1 and TRBJ2-7, with TRBD1 identical over 7 bases. The V gene end was trimmed by 4 bases and the J gene end by 6 bases; junction bases not matched to a gene: 7. Germline V gene lookup returns CDR1 SGHRS and CDR2 YFSETQ. The CDR3 is 13 amino acids.

This rearrangement joins TRBV7-8 to TRBJ1-5; TRBD1 matches 7 bases. J lost 1 base, V lost 5 bases, and 5 bases had no gene match. Germline CDR1 and CDR2: SGHVS and FQNEAQ. The length of the CDR3 is 15 residues. CDR3 amino acids: CASSPQGVSNQPQHF. CDR3 sequence (DNA): TGTGCCAGCAGCCCGCAGGGGGTGAGCAATCAGCCCCAGCATTTT.